Below, 28 T cell receptor beta chains from the same sample are listed, as sequenced in a study of shared clonotypes between healthy human individuals. Produced via immunoSEQ multiplex PCR; TCRdb's table is partial and in-frame only. This repertoire shows about 490,000 clones, around 78% found once; its top ten account for 10% to 15%. The sequenced sample was PBMCs. These receptors all stem from a woman aged 40-49 years in good health. Some clones in this sample may be carry-over from other donors' samples.

The CDR3 DNA follows: TGTGCCTGGAGTAAAACCTACGAGCAGTACTTC. Translating gives CAWSKTYEQYF. This chain uses TRBV30 with TRBJ2-7; no reliable D call. Trimming took 2 bases from V and 2 from J, leaving 4 bases between them. Looked up from germline, CDR1 is GTSNPN and CDR2 is SVGIG (reference sequence). The CDR3 runs to 11 residues.

The chain employs TRBV19 and TRBJ2-2; D call uncertain. V lost 1 base and J 0 bases, leaving 6 bases between the germline ends. The germline V gene has CDR1 LNHDA and CDR2 SQIVND (reference sequence). This CDR3 has 15 residues. The DNA for the CDR3 is TGTGCCAGTAGTATAGGCAGCTCGAACACCGGGGAGCTGTTTTTT. Protein sequence: CASSIGSSNTGELFF.

A note on this clone: A far larger clone is one nucleotide away, so this likely arose from a read error. Different DNA sequences within this sample yield the same CDR3. The J gene is TRBJ1-1, the V gene TRBV29-1; D call uncertain. CDR1 and CDR2 from the germline V gene are SQVTM and ANQGSEA. The CDR3 contains 14 residues. V was trimmed by 4 bases and J by 7 bases, leaving 19 bases between them. For the CDR3, the DNA is TGCAGCGTTGTCTTAACCCGGGGTGGGATTGAAGCTTTCTTT. This translates into CSVVLTRGGIEAFF.

This clone has just one count. It differs at one base from a far larger clone, so likely a read error. The same CDR3 can be traced to other DNA sequences in this sample. This chain uses TRBV27 with TRBJ2-7; no reliable D call. Germline V gene lookup returns CDR1 MNHEY and CDR2 SMNVEV (reference sequence). Trimming pared 2 bases from V and 3 bases from J, leaving 11 bases between. This CDR3 comprises 14 residues. In DNA form, the CDR3 reads TGTGCCAGCAGTTTAGCCGGCCCTAACTACGAGCAGTACTTC. Its protein product is CASSLAGPNYEQYF.

At least ten counts were recorded for this clone. V gene TRBV7-8 combines with J gene TRBJ2-1; tentatively, D is TRBD1 or TRBD2 (7 bases each). Germline V gene data show CDR1 as SGHVS and CDR2 as FQNEAQ. Trimming took 4 bases from V and 10 from J, leaving 14 bases between them. There are 13 residues in the CDR3. CDR3 DNA sequence: TGTGCCAGCAGCTCGGACAGGACTAGGGAGCAGTTCTTC. Amino acids: CASSSDRTREQFF.

V and J are TRBV7-9 and TRBJ1-5, with a possible D match to TRBD1 (6 bases). Per germline, CDR1 SEHNR and CDR2 FQNEAQ (reference sequence). V was pared by 1 base and J by 1 base, with 14 bases between. The CDR3 has 17 residues. DNA of the CDR3: TGTGCCAGCAGCTTAGGGGCCCCAGGGGCAAGCAATCAGCCCCAGCATTTT. As protein: CASSLGAPGASNQPQHF.

Turning to this clone: This specimen includes other DNA sequences encoding the same CDR3. The chain links TRBV4-1 to TRBJ2-2; D is ambiguous. Germline V lookup: CDR1 MGHRA, CDR2 YSYEKL. Deletions cut 4 bases from V and 2 bases from J, with 14 bases between. This CDR3 is built from 16 residues. The CDR3 DNA is TGCGCCAGCAGCCCCGGGCTAACCGTTAACACCGGGGAGCTGTTTTTT. Its translation: CASSPGLTVNTGELFF.

In this sample, this clone turned up once. The chain carries TRBV7-9 and TRBJ1-1, with TRBD1 as a possible D gene (5 bases). Per germline, CDR1 SEHNR and CDR2 FQNEAQ (reference sequence). Trimming took 5 bases from V and 0 from J, leaving 13 bases between them. The CDR3 runs 15 residues. The DNA of the CDR3 is TGTGCCAGCAGCCCACCACAGGTTTTGAACACTGAAGCTTTCTTT. This encodes CASSPPQVLNTEAFF.

The chain joins TRBV7-9 to TRBJ2-2; no firm D call. The germline V and J ends were trimmed by 3 bases and 3 bases, with 8 bases remaining between them. The CDR3 has 14 residues. Germline values: CDR1 SEHNR, CDR2 FQNEAQ (reference sequence). The CDR3 spells CASSLRVDTGELFF. The CDR3 nucleotides read TGTGCCAGCAGCTTGCGAGTTGACACCGGGGAGCTGTTTTTT.

The chain carries TRBV14 and TRBJ2-1, with D unclear. V lost 2 bases and J 2 bases, leaving 7 bases between the germline ends. There are 14 residues in the CDR3. Looked up from germline, CDR1 is SGHDN and CDR2 is FVKESK. The CDR3 sequence is CASSQSSAYNEQFF. The CDR3 nucleotides read TGTGCCAGCAGCCAATCCTCAGCCTACAATGAGCAGTTCTTC.

The rearrangement uses TRBV2 and TRBJ2-7; D could derive from TRBD1 or TRBD2 (5 bases each). Germline assignment: CDR1 SNHLY and CDR2 FYNNEI. V was pared by 5 bases and J by 1 base, with 12 bases between. The length of the CDR3 is 14 residues. The CDR3 DNA reads as TGTGCCAGCAGTACCCGGGACGGATCCTACGAGCAGTACTTC. It codes for CASSTRDGSYEQYF.

The V call is TRBV19, the J call TRBJ1-5; TRBD1 matches at 9 bases. The trim removed 7 bases at V and 2 bases at J, leaving 6 bases unmatched. Germline lookup yields CDR1 LNHDA and CDR2 SQIVND (reference sequence). The CDR3 length is 15 residues. DNA for the CDR3: TGTGCCAGTAAACGGACAGGGGCGGGCAATCAGCCCCAGCATTTT. This encodes CASKRTGAGNQPQHF.

The chain has TRBV18 and TRBJ1-3, with D unclear. Germline-derived CDR1 and CDR2 are KGHSH and LQKENI. Trimming removed 2 bases from V and 2 bases from J, with 16 bases in between. The CDR3 covers 17 residues. The CDR3 DNA follows: TGTGCCAGCTCACCATCTTATACAACAACCGCTGGAAACACCATATATTTT. It specifies CASSPSYTTTAGNTIYF.

The table lists this clone with a few counts. The rearrangement links TRBV28 to TRBJ2-7; perhaps TRBD2 as D (6 bases). The V gene's germline CDR1 is MDHEN and CDR2 SYDVKM. With 8 bases removed from V and 5 bases from J, the gap between germline ends came to 13 bases. CDR3 length: 12 amino acids. The CDR3 spells CASSDRRDEQYF. CDR3 coding DNA: TGTGCCAGCTCCGACCGGAGGGACGAGCAGTACTTC. The full variable domain, its missing parts supplied by reference TRBV28 and TRBJ2-7, is DVKVTQSSRYLVKRTGEKVFLECVQDMDHENMFWYRQDPGLGLRLIYFSYDVKMKEKGDIPEGYSVSREKKERFSLILESASTNQTSMYLCASSDRRDEQYFGPGTRLTVT.

This clone occurred once. The rearrangement links TRBV6-1 to TRBJ2-6; no reliable D call. The CDR3 contains 13 residues. V was pared by 7 bases and J by 3 bases, with 7 bases between. CDR1 MNHNS and CDR2 SASEGT come from the germline V gene. DNA for the CDR3: TGTGCCAGCACCCCTGGTGGGGCCAACGTCCTGACTTTC. Translating gives CASTPGGANVLTF.

About this clone itself: Different DNA sequences within this sample yield the same CDR3. The V call is TRBV11-2, the J call TRBJ2-5; no definite D call. The CDR3 consists of 12 residues. V was clipped by 1 base and J by 5 bases, with 5 bases between them. Germline V gene lookup returns CDR1 SGHAT and CDR2 FQNNGV. This CDR3 is CASSLVFETQYF. As DNA, the CDR3 is TGTGCCAGCAGCTTAGTGTTCGAGACCCAGTACTTC.

The chain is built from TRBV4-3 and TRBJ2-1; D remains ambiguous. This CDR3 region has 14 residues. Germline V gives CDR1 LGHNA, CDR2 YSLEER. V was pared by 5 bases and J by 6 bases, with 14 bases between. The CDR3 region is CASSSWSVPNEQFF. The CDR3 nucleotides are TGCGCCAGCAGCTCCTGGTCTGTCCCCAATGAGCAGTTCTTC.

V gene TRBV10-3 combines with J gene TRBJ2-1, with 9 bases aligning to TRBD2. The V segment lost 0 bases and the J segment 9 bases; nucleotides outside the gene matches: 9. CDR1 and CDR2 from the germline V gene are ENHRY and SYGVKD. CDR3 length equals 16 residues. The CDR3 loop reads CAISESGLAGLGEQFF. The CDR3, as DNA: TGTGCCATCAGTGAGTCGGGGCTAGCGGGACTCGGTGAGCAGTTCTTC.

The sample holds many counts of this clone. The rearrangement joins TRBV2 to TRBJ2-7; no definite D call. V dropped 2 bases and J dropped 4 bases, with 6 bases sitting between them. The CDR3 has 12 amino acids. Germline CDR1 is SNHLY and CDR2 is FYNNEI. The CDR3: CASSETVYEQYF. The CDR3 bases are TGTGCCAGCAGTGAAACCGTATACGAGCAGTACTTC.

The chain combines TRBV27 with TRBJ2-3, with D perhaps TRBD2 (6 bases). Germline V lookup: CDR1 MNHEY, CDR2 SMNVEV (reference sequence). The CDR3 is made up of 17 amino acids. Trimming left V 5 bases short and J 5 bases short, with 23 bases between. The CDR3 region is CASSPGVGKGSLDTQYF. CDR3 nucleotides: TGTGCCAGCAGTCCGGGGGTGGGAAAGGGGTCCCTAGATACGCAGTATTTT.

With respect to this clone: It may be a read error: a sequence one base away is much more abundant. This chain uses TRBV9 with TRBJ2-2, with D tentatively TRBD2 (6 bases). With 4 bases removed from V and 4 bases from J, the gap between germline ends came to 17 bases. Germline lookup yields CDR1 SGDLS and CDR2 YYNGEE. The CDR3 sequence is 16 residues long. In DNA, the CDR3 is TGTGCCAGCAGCTCCCCATATGGGACTCGCACCGGGGAGCTGTTTTTT. It translates to CASSSPYGTRTGELFF.

The V gene is TRBV6-6, the J gene TRBJ2-7, with 8 bases matching TRBD1. The CDR3 extends over 15 amino acids. Germline CDR1 and CDR2: MNHNY and SVGAGI (reference sequence). V shed 2 bases and J 4 bases; nucleotides not matched to a gene: 7. As DNA, the CDR3 is TGTGCCAGCAGTTACGCGGGGACAGGACTATACGAGCAGTACTTC. Protein product: CASSYAGTGLYEQYF.

The J gene is TRBJ1-1, the V gene TRBV27; D gene ambiguous. This CDR3 comprises 13 residues. Germline V gene data show CDR1 as MNHEY and CDR2 as SMNVEV (reference sequence). Trimming left V 4 bases short and J 1 base short, with 7 bases between. Here the CDR3 DNA reads TGTGCCAGCAGTTCATCGGGGAACACTGAAGCTTTCTTT. Its protein product is CASSSSGNTEAFF.

The rearrangement links TRBV5-1 to TRBJ2-7; no reliable D call. The CDR3 loop spans 13 amino acids. Germline V lookup: CDR1 SGHRS, CDR2 YFSETQ. V shed 0 bases and J shed 2 bases, with 6 bases lying between them. The CDR3 loop reads CASSLGTTYEQYF. In nucleotides, the CDR3 is TGCGCCAGCAGCTTGGGAACAACCTACGAGCAGTACTTC.

The rearrangement links TRBV6-1 to TRBJ2-7, with D perhaps being TRBD1 or TRBD2 (5 bases each). Trimming removed 3 bases from V and 2 bases from J, with 17 bases in between. Germline V CDR1 and CDR2: MNHNS, SASEGT. The CDR3 extends over 16 amino acids. DNA for the CDR3: TGTGCCAGCAGTGATCTTCCACTGGGGACGGCCTACGAGCAGTACTTC. It codes for CASSDLPLGTAYEQYF.

On this clone itself: A much larger clone differs from this one at a single base, so this may be a read error. The V gene is TRBV28, the J gene TRBJ1-1; D is undetermined. The germline CDR1 and CDR2 sequences are MDHEN and SYDVKM. The CDR3 consists of 14 residues. Written as DNA, the CDR3 is TGTGCCAGCAGTTTACCAGGTATGAACACTGAAACTTTCTTT. Protein product: CASSLPGMNTETFF.

Many counts were recorded for this clone. The chain recombines TRBV29-1 with TRBJ1-4; D perhaps matches TRBD1 (5 bases). Germline values: CDR1 SQVTM, CDR2 ANQGSEA. The CDR3 has 14 amino acids. V gave up 1 base and J gave up 8 bases, with 14 bases separating them. The DNA for the CDR3 is TGCAGCGTTGAAGTGGCGATCGGGGGGGAAAAACTGTTTTTT. Encoded protein: CSVEVAIGGEKLFF.

CDR3 coding DNA: TGTGCCAGCAGCTCGTACCGGGACAGACCGCGATCAACTAATGAAAAACTGTTTTTT. It codes for CASSSYRDRPRSTNEKLFF. The V call is TRBV28, the J call TRBJ1-4, with 7 bases that match TRBD1. V shed 6 bases, J shed 0 bases, and the junction held 16 bases outside the gene matches. This CDR3 has 19 residues. Looked up from germline, CDR1 is MDHEN and CDR2 is SYDVKM.